This TCR beta chain was identified during a study of type 1 regulatory T cells. The CDR3 loop spans 12 amino acids. Per germline, CDR1 SEHNR and CDR2 FQNEAQ (reference sequence). Between the trimmed V and J ends, which lost 5 bases and 7 bases, there was a span of 11 bases. This clonotype was seen repeatedly, ten times or more. Its cognate antigen is unknown. Via MiXCR, TCRdb re-called the reads, giving one row per CDR3 protein. The table shows approximately 14,000 distinct CDR3 sequences, with roughly 15% occurring only once. Input material: cultured T cells, either the whole culture or a sorted T cell fraction (not recorded which). This chain uses TRBV7-9 with TRBJ1-2; D possibly corresponds to TRBD1 (5 bases). The TCR comes from a human donor in good health. Here the CDR3 reads CASSRDQGGYTF. CDR3 in DNA: TGTGCCAGCAGCCGCGACCAGGGTGGCTACACCTTC.